Below, 27 T cell receptor beta chains from the same sample are listed, as sequenced in a study of cytomegalovirus exposure and HLA in healthy donors. PCR used 60 Vbeta primers and 13 Jbeta primers. Generated by immunoSEQ multiplex PCR, the TCRdb table keeps only in-frame clones and is missing some. The sample has 170,000 or so clones, 84% seen once. The sequencing input was PBMCs. These receptors came from a boy between 2 and 15 years old in good health and CMV-seronegative.

The CDR3 protein is CASSERTVAHTEAFF. CDR3 sequence (DNA): TGTGCCAGCAGTGAAAGGACTGTGGCGCACACTGAAGCTTTCTTT. The genes are TRBV25-1 and TRBJ1-1, with unresolved D. The CDR3 is made up of 15 amino acids. V dropped 2 bases and J dropped 3 bases, with 13 bases sitting between them. The germline V gene encodes CDR1 MGHDK and CDR2 SYGVNS. The variable domain in full, completed from reference TRBV25-1 and TRBJ1-1, reads EADIYQTPRYLVIGTGKKITLECSQTMGHDKMYWYQQDPGMELHLIHYSYGVNSTEKGDLSSESTVSRIRTEHFPLTLESARPSHTSQYLCASSERTVAHTEAFFGQGTRLTVV.

The chain is built from TRBV4-1 and TRBJ2-5, with 7 bases lining up with TRBD1. The DNA end is more similar to TRBJ2-7, so the J call may be wrong. Germline CDR1 is MGHRA and CDR2 is YSYEKL. The CDR3 has 15 amino acids. CDR3 amino acids: CASSQNPGTAYEQYF. DNA for the CDR3: TGCGCCAGCAGCCAAAATCCCGGGACAGCCTACGAGCAGTACTTC.

The rearrangement joins TRBV7-3 to TRBJ2-1; 7 bases agree with TRBD1. The CDR3 runs to 16 residues. Germline assignment: CDR1 SGHTA and CDR2 FQGTGA. V was clipped by 5 bases and J by 4 bases; unmatched bases: 11. The CDR3 bases are TGTGCCAGCAGCCCACAGGGGACCCTAGGTTACAATGAGCAGTTCTTC. Translated, it gives CASSPQGTLGYNEQFF.

The chain has TRBV28 and TRBJ2-3; 7 bases line up with TRBD2. V gave up 6 bases and J gave up 2 bases; unmatched junction bases: 8. This CDR3 has 15 residues. Germline V gives CDR1 MDHEN, CDR2 SYDVKM. For the CDR3, the DNA is TGTGCCAGCAGCCCTAAGCGGGGCCCCACAGATACGCAGTATTTT. Its protein is CASSPKRGPTDTQYF.

The chain has TRBV27 and TRBJ2-3; D perhaps matches TRBD2 (5 bases). In germline, CDR1 is MNHEY, CDR2 SMNVEV (reference sequence). Trimming stripped 2 bases from V and 0 bases from J, with 9 bases between. The CDR3 contains 15 residues. This chain's CDR3 is CASSLGGPSTDTQYF. DNA of the CDR3: TGTGCCAGCAGTTTAGGAGGTCCTAGCACAGATACGCAGTATTTT.

This chain links TRBV6-6 with TRBJ2-3, with a tentative D call TRBD1 (6 bases). Germline loops: CDR1 MNHNY, CDR2 SVGAGI (reference sequence). Trimming shortened V by 2 bases and J by 9 bases, and 15 bases separated the two germline ends. This CDR3 has 14 residues. For the CDR3, the DNA is TGTGCCAGCAGTTACCCCAGGGGATTTGGGACGCAGTATTTT. This sequence encodes CASSYPRGFGTQYF.

CDR3 amino acids: CASSVFPRQSYEQYF. Written as DNA, the CDR3 is TGTGCCAGCAGTGTCTTCCCTCGACAGTCCTACGAGCAGTACTTC. The rearrangement links TRBV6-1 to TRBJ2-5; D possibly corresponds to TRBD1 (5 bases). TRBJ2-7 matches the DNA end more closely, so the J call is doubtful. Germline lookup yields CDR1 MNHNS and CDR2 SASEGT. This CDR3 has 15 amino acids.

Turning to this clone: Other nucleotide sequences in the sample specify the same CDR3. The rearrangement joins TRBV7-9 to TRBJ2-6, with 10 bases aligning to TRBD2. This CDR3 has 19 amino acids. Germline V gene sequence: CDR1 SEHNR, CDR2 FQNEAQ (reference sequence). Losses at the gene ends were 1 base for V and 0 bases for J; bases not matched to a gene: 6. Written as DNA, the CDR3 is TGTGCCAGCAGCTTAGAGAGACTAGCGGGTGTCTCTGGGGCCAACGTCCTGACTTTC. Protein: CASSLERLAGVSGANVLTF.

This clone appeared once. This chain joins TRBV6-1 and TRBJ2-5; 7 bases match TRBD1. CDR1 and CDR2 (germline): MNHNS, SASEGT. The CDR3 covers 15 residues. After removal of 2 bases from V and 1 base from J, the junction contained 4 bases not matched to a gene. The CDR3 DNA is TGTGCCAGCAGTGAACGGGACAGCAGCCAAGAGACCCAGTACTTC. It yields the protein CASSERDSSQETQYF.

This sequence joins TRBV13 and TRBJ2-7, with 9 bases matching TRBD2. V was pared by 5 bases and J by 6 bases, with 5 bases of the junction left unmatched. Germline V gene data show CDR1 as PRHDT and CDR2 as FYEKMQ (reference sequence). This CDR3 has 13 residues. The CDR3 sequence: CASSTGLAGEQYF. The CDR3 DNA reads TGTGCCAGCAGCACGGGACTAGCTGGCGAGCAGTACTTC.

The rearrangement links TRBV5-6 to TRBJ2-5; possible D gene TRBD2, 6 bases. This CDR3 has 16 residues. The germline V and J ends were trimmed by 1 base and 11 bases, with 24 bases remaining between them. Germline V gene lookup returns CDR1 SGHDT and CDR2 YYEEEE. The CDR3 DNA reads as TGTGCCAGCAGCTTGCCTAGCAAAGCCAAATCGGGGGAGCAGTACTTC. Its translation is CASSLPSKAKSGEQYF.

The CDR3 bases are TGTGCCAGCAGTTACTCTGGACAGGTCGGAGAGACCCAGTACTTC. Its protein product is CASSYSGQVGETQYF. The chain joins TRBV6-5 to TRBJ2-5; 7 nucleotides align to TRBD1. Germline CDR1 and CDR2: MNHEY and SVGAGI. CDR3 size: 15 residues. Unmatched junction bases numbered 5, after V lost 0 bases and J lost 4 bases.

The chain carries TRBV2 and TRBJ2-3, with a tentative D call TRBD2 (6 bases). V was shortened by 9 bases and J by 3 bases, with 19 bases between the two germline ends. The CDR3 covers 15 residues. The V gene's germline CDR1 is SNHLY and CDR2 FYNNEI. CDR3 in DNA: TGTGCCAGAGGAGGGCCGGGAGCGGCGACAGATACGCAGTATTTT. Translated, it gives CARGGPGAATDTQYF.

The chain recombines TRBV5-1 with TRBJ2-7; D possibly corresponds to TRBD2 (5 bases). The germline V gene encodes CDR1 SGHRS and CDR2 YFSETQ. Between the trimmed V and J ends, which lost 1 base and 3 bases, there was a span of 14 bases. The CDR3 is made up of 15 amino acids. DNA of the CDR3: TGCGCCAGCAGCTTGTTTTCGGAGGTCATCTACGAGCAGTACTTC. It yields the protein CASSLFSEVIYEQYF.

This sequence joins TRBV19 and TRBJ2-1, with 8 bases identical to TRBD1. CDR1 is LNHDA, CDR2 SQIVND, per germline (reference sequence). The CDR3 length is 18 residues. V gave up 0 bases and J gave up 3 bases; unmatched junction bases: 10. CDR3 in amino acids: CASSIEDVRGRLYNEQFF. CDR3 nucleotide sequence: TGTGCCAGTAGTATAGAGGATGTCAGGGGGCGCCTCTACAATGAGCAGTTCTTC.

The rearrangement links TRBV29-1 to TRBJ1-1; D is unclear. Trimming left V 4 bases short and J 0 bases short, with 9 bases between. Germline assignment: CDR1 SQVTM and CDR2 ANQGSEA. The CDR3 has 13 residues. CDR3: CSVGAHMNTEAFF. In DNA form, the CDR3 reads TGCAGCGTTGGGGCTCACATGAACACTGAAGCTTTCTTT.

The J gene is TRBJ2-3, the V gene TRBV28, with TRBD1 identical over 7 bases. The CDR3 is 11 amino acids. Germline CDR1 is MDHEN and CDR2 is SYDVKM. The V gene end was trimmed by 6 bases and the J gene end by 11 bases; junction bases not matched to a gene: 5. The CDR3 coding sequence is TGTGCCAGCAGCCTGACAGGGCAGCAGTATTTT. Translating gives CASSLTGQQYF.

This chain joins TRBV9 and TRBJ2-3; D gene uncertain. CDR3 length: 14 amino acids. Per germline, CDR1 SGDLS and CDR2 YYNGEE. V was trimmed by 2 bases and J by 6 bases, leaving 13 bases between them. The CDR3 loop is CASSVLTGYDTQYF. The CDR3 DNA sequence: TGTGCCAGCAGCGTTTTGACCGGGTACGATACGCAGTATTTT.

The chain joins TRBV4-2 to TRBJ2-2; 9 nucleotides line up with TRBD2. V lost 0 bases and J lost 2; bases outside the gene matches: 7. Germline-derived CDR1 and CDR2 are LGHNA and YNFKEQ. CDR3 length equals 18 residues. CDR3 DNA: TGTGCCAGCAGCCAAGATTGGTCGACTAGCGGAAACACCGGGGAGCTGTTTTTT. Translation: CASSQDWSTSGNTGELFF.

Only a few counts were recorded for this clone. The chain is built from TRBV19 and TRBJ2-1; 13 bases align to TRBD2. V dropped 6 bases and J dropped 8; count of bases not matched to a gene: 7. CDR1 is LNHDA, CDR2 SQIVND, per germline (reference sequence). This CDR3 is built from 15 residues. This chain's CDR3 is CASSYLLAGGYEQFF. As DNA, the CDR3 is TGTGCCAGTAGCTACTTACTAGCGGGAGGGTATGAGCAGTTCTTC.

The chain recombines TRBV30 with TRBJ1-1, with D maybe TRBD1 (5 bases). V was clipped by 0 bases and J by 1 base, with 6 bases between them. CDR3 length: 13 residues. The germline gives CDR1 GTSNPN, CDR2 SVGIG (reference sequence). The DNA for the CDR3 is TGTGCCTGGAGTGTAGGGGAGAACACTGAAGCTTTCTTT. It encodes CAWSVGENTEAFF.

The table lists this clone with a few counts. This sequence joins TRBV7-9 and TRBJ2-2; D might be TRBD2 (5 bases). The V and J ends lost 5 bases and 9 bases respectively, with 19 bases between them. The CDR3 contains 15 residues. CDR1 and CDR2 (germline): SEHNR, FQNEAQ (reference sequence). CDR3 amino acids: CASSVGKGPGRELFF. As DNA, the CDR3 is TGTGCCAGCAGCGTGGGCAAGGGCCCGGGAAGGGAGCTGTTTTTT.

Remarks on this clone: This sample also contains other DNA sequences that code for the same CDR3. The chain has TRBV27 and TRBJ2-7; D call uncertain. V lost 6 bases, J lost 3 bases, and 6 bases lay in between. The germline gives CDR1 MNHEY, CDR2 SMNVEV (reference sequence). The CDR3 covers 11 residues. CDR3 sequence: CASSSGYEQYF. The DNA of the CDR3 is TGTGCCAGCAGCTCAGGCTACGAGCAGTACTTC.

The chain links TRBV29-1 to TRBJ1-4; D is uncertain. Per the germline V gene, CDR1 is SQVTM and CDR2 is ANQGSEA. The V end was cut by 7 bases, the J end by 4 bases, with 10 bases between. CDR3 length: 12 amino acids. CDR3 nucleotide sequence: TGCAGCGCTGGCCGGGTTAATGAAAAACTGTTTTTT. Translating it yields CSAGRVNEKLFF.

V is TRBV5-1 and J is TRBJ2-1, with 8 positions matching TRBD1. Germline-derived CDR1 and CDR2 are SGHRS and YFSETQ. The junction had 8 bases not matched to a gene; V was cut back by 1 base and J by 8 bases. This CDR3 has 15 amino acids. CDR3: CASSLSQGALYEQFF. The CDR3 coding sequence is TGCGCCAGCAGCTTGTCGCAGGGGGCTCTCTATGAGCAGTTCTTC.

This chain links TRBV19 with TRBJ2-1, with 7 bases matching TRBD2. The CDR3 loop spans 13 amino acids. V shed 5 bases and J 7 bases; nucleotides not matched to a gene: 5. Germline CDR1 and CDR2: LNHDA and SQIVND (reference sequence). In DNA form, the CDR3 reads TGTGCCAGTAGTTTGGGGGGGGGAAATGAGCAGTTCTTC. This codes for CASSLGGGNEQFF.

The CDR3 spells CASSLTAVSSTDTQYF. The CDR3 DNA follows: TGTGCCAGCAGCTTAACCGCAGTCTCTAGCACAGATACGCAGTATTTT. V and J are TRBV7-3 and TRBJ2-3; no clear D gene. The CDR3 has 16 residues. The V and J ends lost 0 bases and 0 bases respectively, with 10 bases between them. Germline V CDR1 and CDR2: SGHTA, FQGTGA.